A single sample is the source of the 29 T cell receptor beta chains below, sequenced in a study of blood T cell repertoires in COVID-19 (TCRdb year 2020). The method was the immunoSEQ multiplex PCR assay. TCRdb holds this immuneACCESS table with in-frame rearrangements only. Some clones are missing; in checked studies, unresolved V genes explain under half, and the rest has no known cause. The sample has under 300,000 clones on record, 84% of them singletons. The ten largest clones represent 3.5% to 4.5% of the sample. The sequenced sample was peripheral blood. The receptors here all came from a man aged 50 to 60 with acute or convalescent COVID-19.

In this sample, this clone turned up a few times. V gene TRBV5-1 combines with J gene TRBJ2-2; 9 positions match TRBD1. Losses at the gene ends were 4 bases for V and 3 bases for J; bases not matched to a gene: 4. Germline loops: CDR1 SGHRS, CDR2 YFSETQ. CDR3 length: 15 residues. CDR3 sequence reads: CASSQGQGYTGELFF. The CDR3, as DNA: TGCGCCAGCAGCCAGGGACAGGGATACACCGGGGAGCTGTTTTTT.

CDR3 coding DNA: TGTGCCAGCAGCCTCCCCGTGGGCAGTGTCGAATACGAGCAGTACTTC. This translates into CASSLPVGSVEYEQYF. J is TRBJ2-7 and V is TRBV7-8, with unresolved D. Trimming removed 5 bases from V and 4 bases from J, with 21 bases in between. The V gene's germline CDR1 is SGHVS and CDR2 FQNEAQ. CDR3 length equals 16 residues.

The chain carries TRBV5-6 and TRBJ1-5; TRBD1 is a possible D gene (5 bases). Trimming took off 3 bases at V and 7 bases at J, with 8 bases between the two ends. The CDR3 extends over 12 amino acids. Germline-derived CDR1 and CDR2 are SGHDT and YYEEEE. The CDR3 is CASSYGGQPQHF. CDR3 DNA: TGTGCCAGCAGCTACGGGGGGCAGCCCCAGCATTTT.

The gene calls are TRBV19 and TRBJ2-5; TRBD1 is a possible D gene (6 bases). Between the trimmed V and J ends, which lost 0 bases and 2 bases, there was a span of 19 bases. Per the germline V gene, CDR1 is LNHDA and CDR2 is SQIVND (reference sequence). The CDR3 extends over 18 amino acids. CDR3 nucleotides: TGTGCCAGTAGTATAGATTATATAGGGGGTTCGGGACAAGAGACCCAGTACTTC. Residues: CASSIDYIGGSGQETQYF.

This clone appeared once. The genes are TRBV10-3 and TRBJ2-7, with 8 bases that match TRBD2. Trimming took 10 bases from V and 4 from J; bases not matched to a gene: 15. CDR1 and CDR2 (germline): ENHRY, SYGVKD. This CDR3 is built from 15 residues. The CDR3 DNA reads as TGTGCCACCACTGACCCCGGGGGGGGGTCTTACGAGCAGTACTTC. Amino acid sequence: CATTDPGGGSYEQYF.

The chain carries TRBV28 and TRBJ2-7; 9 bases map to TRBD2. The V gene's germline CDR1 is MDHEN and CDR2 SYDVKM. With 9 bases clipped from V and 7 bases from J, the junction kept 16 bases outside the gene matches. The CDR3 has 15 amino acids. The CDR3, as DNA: TGTGCCAGTCACTATACCCTAGCGGGATTGGGAGAGCAGTACTTC. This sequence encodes CASHYTLAGLGEQYF.

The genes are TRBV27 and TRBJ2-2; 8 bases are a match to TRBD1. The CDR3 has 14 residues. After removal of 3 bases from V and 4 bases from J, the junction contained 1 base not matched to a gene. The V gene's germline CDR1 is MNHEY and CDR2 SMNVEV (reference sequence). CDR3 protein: CASSFQGATGELFF. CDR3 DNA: TGTGCCAGCAGTTTCCAGGGGGCCACCGGGGAGCTGTTTTTT.

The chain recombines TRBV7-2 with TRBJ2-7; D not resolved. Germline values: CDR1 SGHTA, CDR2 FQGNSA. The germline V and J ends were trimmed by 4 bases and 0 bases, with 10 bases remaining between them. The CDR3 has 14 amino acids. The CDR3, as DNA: TGTGCCAGCAGCTATAGACTGGTCTCCTACGAGCAGTACTTC. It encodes CASSYRLVSYEQYF.

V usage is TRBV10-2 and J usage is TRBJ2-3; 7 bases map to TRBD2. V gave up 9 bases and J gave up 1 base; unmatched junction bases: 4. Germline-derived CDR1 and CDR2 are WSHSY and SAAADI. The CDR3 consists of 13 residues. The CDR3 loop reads CASIREGTDTQYF. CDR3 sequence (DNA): TGCGCCAGTATACGGGAGGGCACAGATACGCAGTATTTT.

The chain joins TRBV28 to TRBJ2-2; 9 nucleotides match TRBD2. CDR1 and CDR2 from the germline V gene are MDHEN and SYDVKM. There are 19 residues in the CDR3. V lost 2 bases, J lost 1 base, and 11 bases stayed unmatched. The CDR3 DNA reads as TGTGCCAGCAGTTTAAATGTAGTTTTTAGCGGGGGGAACACCGGGGAGCTGTTTTTT. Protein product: CASSLNVVFSGGNTGELFF.

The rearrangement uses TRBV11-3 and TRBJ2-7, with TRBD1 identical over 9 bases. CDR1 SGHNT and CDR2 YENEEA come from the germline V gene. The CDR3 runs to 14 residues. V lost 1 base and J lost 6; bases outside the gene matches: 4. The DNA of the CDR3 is TGTGCCAGCAGCTTAGGGGACAGGGTCGCCGAGCAGTACTTC. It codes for CASSLGDRVAEQYF.

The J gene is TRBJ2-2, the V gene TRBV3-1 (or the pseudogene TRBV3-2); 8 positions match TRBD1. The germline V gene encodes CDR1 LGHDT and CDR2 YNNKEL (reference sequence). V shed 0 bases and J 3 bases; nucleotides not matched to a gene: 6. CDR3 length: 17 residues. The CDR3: CASSQEYAGGYTGELFF. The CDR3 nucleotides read TGTGCCAGCAGCCAAGAATATGCAGGGGGCTACACCGGGGAGCTGTTTTTT.

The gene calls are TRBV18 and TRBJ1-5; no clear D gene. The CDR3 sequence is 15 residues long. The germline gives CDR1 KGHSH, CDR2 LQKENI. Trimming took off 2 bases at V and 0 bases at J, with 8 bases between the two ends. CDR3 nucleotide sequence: TGTGCCAGCTCACCAGAGCAATATAGCAATCAGCCCCAGCATTTT. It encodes CASSPEQYSNQPQHF.

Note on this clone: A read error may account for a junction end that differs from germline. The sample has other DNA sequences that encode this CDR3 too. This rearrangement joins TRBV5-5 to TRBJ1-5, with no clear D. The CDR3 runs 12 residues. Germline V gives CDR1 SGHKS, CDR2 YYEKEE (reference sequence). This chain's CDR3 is CASGYGNQPQHF. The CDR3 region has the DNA TGTGCGTCGGGGTACGGCAATCAGCCTCAGCATTTT.

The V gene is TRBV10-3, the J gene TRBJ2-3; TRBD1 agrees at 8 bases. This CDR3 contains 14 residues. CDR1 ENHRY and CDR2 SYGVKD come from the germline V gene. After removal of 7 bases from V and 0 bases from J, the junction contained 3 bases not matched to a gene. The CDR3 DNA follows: TGTGCCATCAAGGGACAGGCTAGCACAGATACGCAGTATTTT. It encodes CAIKGQASTDTQYF.

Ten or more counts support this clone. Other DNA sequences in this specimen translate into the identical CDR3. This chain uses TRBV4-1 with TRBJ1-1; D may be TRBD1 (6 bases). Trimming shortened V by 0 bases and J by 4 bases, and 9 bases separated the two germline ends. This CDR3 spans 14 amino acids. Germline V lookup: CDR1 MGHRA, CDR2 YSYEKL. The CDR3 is CASSQDSRGTEAFF. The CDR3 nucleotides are TGCGCCAGCAGCCAAGATAGCAGGGGCACTGAAGCTTTCTTT.

The CDR3 region is CASSMGLAPYEQYF. Here the CDR3 DNA reads TGTGCCAGCAGCATGGGACTAGCGCCCTACGAGCAGTACTTC. J is TRBJ2-7 and V is TRBV6-5; 10 positions agree with TRBD2. The germline CDR1 and CDR2 sequences are MNHEY and SVGAGI. CDR3 length: 14 amino acids. V was pared by 6 bases and J by 2 bases, with 4 bases of the junction left unmatched.

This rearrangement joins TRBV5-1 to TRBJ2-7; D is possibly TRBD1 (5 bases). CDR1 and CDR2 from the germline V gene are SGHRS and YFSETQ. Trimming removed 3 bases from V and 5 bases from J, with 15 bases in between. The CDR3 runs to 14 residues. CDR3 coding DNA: TGCGCCAGCAGCTCCGACAGTTATCTTGACGAGCAGTACTTC. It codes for CASSSDSYLDEQYF.

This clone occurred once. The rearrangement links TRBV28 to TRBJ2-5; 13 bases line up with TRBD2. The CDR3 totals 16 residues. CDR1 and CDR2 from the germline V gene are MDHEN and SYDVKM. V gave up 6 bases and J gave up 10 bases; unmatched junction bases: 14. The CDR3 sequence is CASSSTGLAGVEFQYF. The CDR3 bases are TGTGCCAGCAGCTCGACAGGACTAGCGGGAGTTGAGTTCCAGTACTTC.

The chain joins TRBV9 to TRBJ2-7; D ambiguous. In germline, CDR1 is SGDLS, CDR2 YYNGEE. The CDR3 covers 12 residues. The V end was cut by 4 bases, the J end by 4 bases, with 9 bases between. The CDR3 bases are TGTGCCAGCAGCAGGAGTGGGTACGAGCAGTACTTC. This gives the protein CASSRSGYEQYF.

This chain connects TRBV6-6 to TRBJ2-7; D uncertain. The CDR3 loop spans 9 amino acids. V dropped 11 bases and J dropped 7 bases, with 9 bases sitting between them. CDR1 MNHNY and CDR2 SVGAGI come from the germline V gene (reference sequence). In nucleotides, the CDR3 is TGTGCCTCCCCGTGTGAGCAGTACTTC. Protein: CASPCEQYF.

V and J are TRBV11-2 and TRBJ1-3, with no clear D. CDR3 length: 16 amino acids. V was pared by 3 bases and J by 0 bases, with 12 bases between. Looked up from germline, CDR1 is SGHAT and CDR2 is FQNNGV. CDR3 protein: CASSFVGSSSGNTIYF. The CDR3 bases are TGTGCCAGCAGCTTCGTCGGGAGCTCCTCTGGAAACACCATATATTTT.

The CDR3 here is CASSTGKYYGYTF. The CDR3 coding sequence is TGTGCCAGCAGCACCGGGAAATATTATGGCTACACCTTC. The V and J genes are TRBV27 and TRBJ1-2; D is unresolved. Per germline, CDR1 MNHEY and CDR2 SMNVEV (reference sequence). Trimming shortened V by 6 bases and J by 5 bases, and 13 bases separated the two germline ends. The CDR3 has 13 residues.

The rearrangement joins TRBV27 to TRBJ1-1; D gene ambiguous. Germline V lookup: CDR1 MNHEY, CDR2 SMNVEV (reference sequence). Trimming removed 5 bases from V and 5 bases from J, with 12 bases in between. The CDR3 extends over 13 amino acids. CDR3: CASSRARRTEAFF. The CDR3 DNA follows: TGTGCCAGCAGTAGGGCCCGGAGGACTGAAGCTTTCTTT.

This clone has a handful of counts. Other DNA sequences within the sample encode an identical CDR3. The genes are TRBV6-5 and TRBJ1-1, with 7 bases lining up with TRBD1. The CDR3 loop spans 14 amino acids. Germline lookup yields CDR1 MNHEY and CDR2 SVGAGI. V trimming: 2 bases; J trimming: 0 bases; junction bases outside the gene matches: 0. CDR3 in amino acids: CASSYGTVNTEAFF. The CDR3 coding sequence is TGTGCCAGCAGTTACGGGACAGTGAACACTGAAGCTTTCTTT.

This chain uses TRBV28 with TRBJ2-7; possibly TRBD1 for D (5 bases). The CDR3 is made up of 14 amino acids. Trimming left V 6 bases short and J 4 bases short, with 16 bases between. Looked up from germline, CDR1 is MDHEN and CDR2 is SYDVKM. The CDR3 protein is CASSGLQVLYEQYF. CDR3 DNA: TGTGCCAGCAGCGGGTTACAGGTCTTGTACGAGCAGTACTTC.

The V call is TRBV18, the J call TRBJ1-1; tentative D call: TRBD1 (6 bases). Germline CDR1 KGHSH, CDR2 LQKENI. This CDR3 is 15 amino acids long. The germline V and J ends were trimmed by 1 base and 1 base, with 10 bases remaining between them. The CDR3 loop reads CASSPRTAQNTEAFF. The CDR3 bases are TGTGCCAGCTCACCACGGACAGCTCAGAACACTGAAGCTTTCTTT.

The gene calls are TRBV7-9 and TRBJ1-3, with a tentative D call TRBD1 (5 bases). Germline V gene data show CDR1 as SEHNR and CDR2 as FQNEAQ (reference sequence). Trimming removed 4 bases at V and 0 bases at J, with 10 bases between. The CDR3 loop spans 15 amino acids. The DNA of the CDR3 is TGTGCCAGCAGCTCTAGGAGGGGCTCTGGAAACACCATATATTTT. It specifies CASSSRRGSGNTIYF.

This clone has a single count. As DNA, the CDR3 is TGTGCCAGCACCCTGGGACAGACCTCCTACGAGCAGTACTTC. Translating gives CASTLGQTSYEQYF. The genes are TRBV11-2 and TRBJ2-7; 7 bases are a match to TRBD1. The CDR3 runs to 14 residues. The V and J ends lost 7 bases and 0 bases, in that order; junction bases with no gene match: 6. From germline, CDR1 is SGHAT and CDR2 FQNNGV.